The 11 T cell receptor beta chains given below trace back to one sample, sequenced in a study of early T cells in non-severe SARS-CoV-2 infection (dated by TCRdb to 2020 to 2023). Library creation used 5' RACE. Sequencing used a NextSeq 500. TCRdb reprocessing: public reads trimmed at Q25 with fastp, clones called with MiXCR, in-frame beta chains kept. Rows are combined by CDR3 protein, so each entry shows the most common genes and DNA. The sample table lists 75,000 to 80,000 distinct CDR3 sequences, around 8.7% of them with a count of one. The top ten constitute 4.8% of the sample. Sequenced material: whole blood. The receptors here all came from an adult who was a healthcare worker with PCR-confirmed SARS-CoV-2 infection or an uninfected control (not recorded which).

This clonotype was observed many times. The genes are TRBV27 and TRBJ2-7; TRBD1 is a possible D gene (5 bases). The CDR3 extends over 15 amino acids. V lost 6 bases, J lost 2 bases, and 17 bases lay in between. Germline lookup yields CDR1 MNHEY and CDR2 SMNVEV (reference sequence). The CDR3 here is CASSKSQGVPYEQYF. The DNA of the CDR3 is TGTGCCAGCAGCAAATCCCAAGGGGTCCCCTACGAGCAGTACTTC.

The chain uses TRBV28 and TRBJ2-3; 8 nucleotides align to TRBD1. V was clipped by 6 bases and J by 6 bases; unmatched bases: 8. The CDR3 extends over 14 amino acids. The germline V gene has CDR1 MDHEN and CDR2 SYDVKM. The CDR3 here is CASSEGDRPDTQYF. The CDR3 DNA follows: TGTGCCAGCAGCGAAGGGGACAGGCCGGATACGCAGTATTTT.

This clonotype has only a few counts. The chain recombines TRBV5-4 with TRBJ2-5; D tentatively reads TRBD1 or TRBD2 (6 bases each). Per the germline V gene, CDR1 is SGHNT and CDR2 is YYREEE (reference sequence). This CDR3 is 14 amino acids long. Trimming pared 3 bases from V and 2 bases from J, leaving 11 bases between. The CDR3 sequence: CASSWGATQETQYF. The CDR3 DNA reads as TGTGCCAGCAGCTGGGGGGCAACGCAAGAGACCCAGTACTTC.

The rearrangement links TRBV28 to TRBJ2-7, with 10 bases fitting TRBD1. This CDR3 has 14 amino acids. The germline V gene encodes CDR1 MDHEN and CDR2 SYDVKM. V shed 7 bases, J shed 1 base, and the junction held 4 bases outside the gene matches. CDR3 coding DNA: TGTGCCAGCATCCCGGGACAGGGGTCCTACGAGCAGTACTTC. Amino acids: CASIPGQGSYEQYF.

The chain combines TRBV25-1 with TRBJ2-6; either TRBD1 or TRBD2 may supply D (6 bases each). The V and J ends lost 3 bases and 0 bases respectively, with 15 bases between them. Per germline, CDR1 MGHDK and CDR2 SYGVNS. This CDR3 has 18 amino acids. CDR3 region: CASSDSRGPSSGANVLTF. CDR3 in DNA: TGTGCCAGCAGTGATTCCCGGGGGCCTAGCTCTGGGGCCAACGTCCTGACTTTC.

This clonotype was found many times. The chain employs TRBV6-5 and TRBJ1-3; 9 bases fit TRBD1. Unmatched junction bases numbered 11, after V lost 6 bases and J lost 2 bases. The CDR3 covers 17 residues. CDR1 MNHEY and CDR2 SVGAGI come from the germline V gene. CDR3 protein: CASSSPGDRAPGNTIYF. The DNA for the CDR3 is TGTGCCAGCAGCTCGCCCGGGGACAGGGCACCTGGAAACACCATATATTTT.

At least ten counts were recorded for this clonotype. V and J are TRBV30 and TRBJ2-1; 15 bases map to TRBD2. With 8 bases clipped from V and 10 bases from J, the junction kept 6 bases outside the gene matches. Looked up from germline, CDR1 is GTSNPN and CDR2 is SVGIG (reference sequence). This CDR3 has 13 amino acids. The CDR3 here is CAQGLAGGREQFF. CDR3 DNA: TGTGCCCAGGGACTAGCGGGAGGACGGGAGCAGTTCTTC.

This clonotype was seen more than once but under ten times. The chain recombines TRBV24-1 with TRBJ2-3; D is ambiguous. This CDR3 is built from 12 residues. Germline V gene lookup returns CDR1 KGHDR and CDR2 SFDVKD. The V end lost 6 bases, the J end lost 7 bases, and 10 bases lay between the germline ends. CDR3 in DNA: TGTGCCACCAGTATCAAGGAAAATACGCAGTATTTT. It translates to CATSIKENTQYF.

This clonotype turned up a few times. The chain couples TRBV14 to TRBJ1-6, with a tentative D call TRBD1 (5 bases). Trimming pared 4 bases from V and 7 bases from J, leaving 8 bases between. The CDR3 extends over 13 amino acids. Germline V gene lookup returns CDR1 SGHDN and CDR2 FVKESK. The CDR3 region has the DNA TGTGCCAGCAGCCCAGCAGGGAATTCACCCCTCCACTTT. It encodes CASSPAGNSPLHF. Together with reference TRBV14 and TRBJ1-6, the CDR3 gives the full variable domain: EAGVTQFPSHSVIEKGQTVTLRCDPISGHDNLYWYRRVMGKEIKFLLHFVKESKQDESGMPNNRFLAERTGGTYSTLKVQPAELEDSGVYFCASSPAGNSPLHFGNGTRLTVT.

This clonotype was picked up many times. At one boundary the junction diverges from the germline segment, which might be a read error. DNA of the CDR3: TGTGCCAGCAGCCAAGATTACGGCCCCCCTGTCTTC. This sequence encodes CASSQDYGPPVF. This chain links TRBV14 with TRBJ2-1; D is undetermined. Germline lookup yields CDR1 SGHDN and CDR2 FVKESK. This CDR3 is built from 12 residues.

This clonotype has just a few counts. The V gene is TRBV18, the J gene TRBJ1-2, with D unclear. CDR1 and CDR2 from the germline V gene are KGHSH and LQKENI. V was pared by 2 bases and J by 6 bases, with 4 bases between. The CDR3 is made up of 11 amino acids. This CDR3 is CASSPGNGYTF. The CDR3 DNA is TGTGCCAGCTCACCAGGGAATGGCTACACCTTC.